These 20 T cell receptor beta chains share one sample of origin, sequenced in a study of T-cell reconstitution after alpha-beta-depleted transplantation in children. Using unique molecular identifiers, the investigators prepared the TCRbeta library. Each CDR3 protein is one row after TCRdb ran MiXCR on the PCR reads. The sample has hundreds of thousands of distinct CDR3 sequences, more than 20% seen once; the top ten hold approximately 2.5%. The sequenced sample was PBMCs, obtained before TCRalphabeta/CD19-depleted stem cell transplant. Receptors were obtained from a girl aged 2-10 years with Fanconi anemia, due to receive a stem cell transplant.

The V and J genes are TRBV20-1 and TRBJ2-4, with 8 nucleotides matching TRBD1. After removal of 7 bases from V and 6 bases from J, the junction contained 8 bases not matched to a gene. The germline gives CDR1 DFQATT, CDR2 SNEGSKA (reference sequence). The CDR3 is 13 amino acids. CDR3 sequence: CSGESGGGNIQYF. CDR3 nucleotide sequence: TGCAGTGGAGAATCAGGGGGCGGAAACATTCAGTACTTC.

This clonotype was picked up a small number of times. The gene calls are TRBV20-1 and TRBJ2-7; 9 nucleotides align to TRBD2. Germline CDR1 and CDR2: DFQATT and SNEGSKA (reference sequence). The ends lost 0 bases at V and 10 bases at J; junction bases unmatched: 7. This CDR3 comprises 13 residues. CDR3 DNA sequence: TGCAGTGCTAGAGACCAGACTAGCGGACCACAGTACTTC. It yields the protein CSARDQTSGPQYF.

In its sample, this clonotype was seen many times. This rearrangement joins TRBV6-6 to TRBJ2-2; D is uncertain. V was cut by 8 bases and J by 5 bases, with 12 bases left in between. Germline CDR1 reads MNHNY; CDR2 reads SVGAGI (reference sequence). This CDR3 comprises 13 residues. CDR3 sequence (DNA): TGTGCCAGCGGTCCAACCGGGACCGGGGAGCTGTTTTTT. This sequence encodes CASGPTGTGELFF.

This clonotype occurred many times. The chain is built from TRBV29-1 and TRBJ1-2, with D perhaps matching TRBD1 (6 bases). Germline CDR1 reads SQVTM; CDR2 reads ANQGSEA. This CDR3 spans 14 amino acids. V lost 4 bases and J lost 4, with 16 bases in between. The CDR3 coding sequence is TGCAGCGTTGGGGCAGGGGAGAAGGGCTATGGCTACACCTTC. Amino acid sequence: CSVGAGEKGYGYTF.

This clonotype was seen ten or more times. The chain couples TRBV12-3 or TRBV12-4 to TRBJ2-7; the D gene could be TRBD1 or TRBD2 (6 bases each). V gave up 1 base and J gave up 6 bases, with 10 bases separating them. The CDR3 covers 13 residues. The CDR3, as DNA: TGTGCCAGCAGTTTAGGGGGGGCTGTCGAGCAGTACTTC. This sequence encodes CASSLGGAVEQYF.

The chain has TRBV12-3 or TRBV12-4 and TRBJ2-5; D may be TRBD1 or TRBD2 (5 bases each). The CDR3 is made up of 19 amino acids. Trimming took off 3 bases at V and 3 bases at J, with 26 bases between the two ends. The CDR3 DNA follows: TGTGCCAGCAGTTTTTGGATAGAGGGGCCTCAGTTAATCAAAGAGACCCAGTACTTC. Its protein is CASSFWIEGPQLIKETQYF.

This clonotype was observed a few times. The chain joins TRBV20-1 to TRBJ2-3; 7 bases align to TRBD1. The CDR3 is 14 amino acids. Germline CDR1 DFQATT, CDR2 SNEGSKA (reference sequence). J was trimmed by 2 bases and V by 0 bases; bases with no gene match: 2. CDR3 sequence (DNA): TGCAGTGCTAGAGAAGGGGGCCCCACAGATACGCAGTATTTT. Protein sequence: CSAREGGPTDTQYF.

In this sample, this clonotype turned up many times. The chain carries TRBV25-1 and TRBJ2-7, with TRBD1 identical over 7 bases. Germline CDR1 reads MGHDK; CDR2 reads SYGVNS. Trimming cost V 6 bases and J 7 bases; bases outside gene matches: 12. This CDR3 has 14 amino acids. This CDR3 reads CASSPNYDRVEQYF. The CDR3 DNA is TGTGCCAGCAGCCCCAATTATGACAGGGTTGAGCAGTACTTC.

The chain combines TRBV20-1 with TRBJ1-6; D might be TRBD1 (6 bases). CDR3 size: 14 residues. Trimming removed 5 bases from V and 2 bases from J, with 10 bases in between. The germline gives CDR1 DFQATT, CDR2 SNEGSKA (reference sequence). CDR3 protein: CSASRTAYNSPLHF. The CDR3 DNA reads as TGCAGTGCTTCCCGGACAGCCTATAATTCACCCCTCCACTTT.

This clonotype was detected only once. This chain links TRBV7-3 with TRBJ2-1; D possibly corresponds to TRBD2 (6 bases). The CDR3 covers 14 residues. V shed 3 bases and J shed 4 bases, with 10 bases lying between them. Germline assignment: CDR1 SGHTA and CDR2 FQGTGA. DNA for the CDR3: TGTGCCAGCAGCTTGCTAGCGCGGTACAATGAGCAGTTCTTC. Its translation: CASSLLARYNEQFF. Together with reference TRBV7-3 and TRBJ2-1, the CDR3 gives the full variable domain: GAGVSQTPSNKVTEKGKYVELRCDPISGHTALYWYRQSLGQGPEFLIYFQGTGAADDSGLPNDRFFAVRPEGSVSTLKIQRTERGDSAVYLCASSLLARYNEQFFGPGTRLTVL.

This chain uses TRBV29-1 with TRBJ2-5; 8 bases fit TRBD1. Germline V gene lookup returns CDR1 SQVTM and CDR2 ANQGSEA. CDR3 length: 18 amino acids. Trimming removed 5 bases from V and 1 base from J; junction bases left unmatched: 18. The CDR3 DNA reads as TGCAGCGTTTATCTGTTTCAGCCAGACAGGGGCTTCCAAGAGACCCAGTACTTC. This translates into CSVYLFQPDRGFQETQYF.

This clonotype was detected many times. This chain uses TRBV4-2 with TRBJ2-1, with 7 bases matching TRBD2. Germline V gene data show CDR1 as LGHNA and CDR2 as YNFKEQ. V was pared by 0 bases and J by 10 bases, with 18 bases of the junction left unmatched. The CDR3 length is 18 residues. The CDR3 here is CASSQERIERLASWEQFF. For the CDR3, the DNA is TGTGCCAGCAGCCAAGAAAGAATTGAGAGACTAGCAAGTTGGGAGCAGTTCTTC.

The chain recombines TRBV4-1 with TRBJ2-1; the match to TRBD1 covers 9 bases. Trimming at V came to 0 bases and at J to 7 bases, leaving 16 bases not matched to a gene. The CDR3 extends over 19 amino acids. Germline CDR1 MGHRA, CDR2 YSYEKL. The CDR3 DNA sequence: TGCGCCAGCAGCCAAGAATGGTGGCCGGGACAGGGCGAGAGTAATGAGCAGTTCTTC. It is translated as CASSQEWWPGQGESNEQFF.

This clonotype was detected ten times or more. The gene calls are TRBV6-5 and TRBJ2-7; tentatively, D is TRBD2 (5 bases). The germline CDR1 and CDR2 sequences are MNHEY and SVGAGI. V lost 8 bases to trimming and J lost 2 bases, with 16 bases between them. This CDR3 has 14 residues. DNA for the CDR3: TGTGCCAGCGGGGAGACCTTTACTCCCTACGAGCAGTACTTC. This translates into CASGETFTPYEQYF.

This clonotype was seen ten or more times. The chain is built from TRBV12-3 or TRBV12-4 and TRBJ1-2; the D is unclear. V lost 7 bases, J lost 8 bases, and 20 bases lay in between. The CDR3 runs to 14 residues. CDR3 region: CASTIQGPRLGYTF. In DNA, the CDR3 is TGTGCCAGCACCATCCAAGGACCGCGGCTAGGCTACACCTTC.

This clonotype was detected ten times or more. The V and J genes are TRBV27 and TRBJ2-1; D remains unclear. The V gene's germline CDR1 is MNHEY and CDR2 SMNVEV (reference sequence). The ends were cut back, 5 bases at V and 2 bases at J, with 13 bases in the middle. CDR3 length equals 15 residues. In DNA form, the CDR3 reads TGTGCCAGCAGTGTAAGCTCGACCGCCTACAATGAGCAGTTCTTC. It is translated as CASSVSSTAYNEQFF.

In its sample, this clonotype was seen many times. The CDR3 is CAISNPVGTSGSYEQYF. In DNA form, the CDR3 reads TGTGCCATCTCGAATCCCGTGGGGACTAGCGGCTCCTACGAGCAGTACTTC. The chain recombines TRBV10-3 with TRBJ2-7; 11 positions match TRBD2. Germline CDR1 is ENHRY and CDR2 is SYGVKD. The CDR3 has 17 residues. The ends lost 8 bases at V and 0 bases at J; junction bases unmatched: 12.

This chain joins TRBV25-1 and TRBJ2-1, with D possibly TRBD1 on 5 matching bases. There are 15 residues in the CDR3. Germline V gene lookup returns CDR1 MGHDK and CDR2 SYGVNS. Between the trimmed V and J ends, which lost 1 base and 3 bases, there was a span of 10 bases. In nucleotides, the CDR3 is TGTGCCAGCAGTGAATTCAGGGCGAGCTACAATGAGCAGTTCTTC. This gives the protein CASSEFRASYNEQFF.

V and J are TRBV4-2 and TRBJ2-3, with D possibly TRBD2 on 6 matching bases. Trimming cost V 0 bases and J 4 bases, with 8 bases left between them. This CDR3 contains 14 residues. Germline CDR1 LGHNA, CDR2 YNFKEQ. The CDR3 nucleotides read TGTGCCAGCAGCCAAGATCAGCGGGCAGATACGCAGTATTTT. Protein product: CASSQDQRADTQYF.

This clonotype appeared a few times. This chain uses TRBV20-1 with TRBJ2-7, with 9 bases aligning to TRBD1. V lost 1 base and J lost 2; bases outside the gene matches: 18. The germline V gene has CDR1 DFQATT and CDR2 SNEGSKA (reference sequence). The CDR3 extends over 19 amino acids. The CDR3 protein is CSARGGIQLGQGSTYEQYF. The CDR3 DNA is TGCAGTGCTAGAGGAGGTATTCAACTAGGACAGGGGTCTACCTACGAGCAGTACTTC.